This record covers a single T cell receptor (beta chain). Its specific antigen is unknown. No base-level quality is on record; no much larger clone is a single base apart. These data come from a study of chemoradiotherapy in HPV16-positive cancers (dated by TCRdb to between 2021 and 2024). About the study as a whole: Using functional T-cell assays on cells from two HPV16-positive patients, the researchers defined candidate HPV-specific T-cell clones and common TCR motifs. The study asked whether T-cell immunity to the HPV oncoproteins E6 and E7 changes during chemoradiotherapy and whether this immunity affects survival. TCR repertoires from more than 70 patients with HPV-related cancers were then used to track the candidate HPV-specific TCRs and motifs. General study outcomes and caveats: Expansion of candidate HPV-specific clones and E7-related TCR motifs was observed in the tumor microenvironment during treatment, whereas no such expansion was observed for non-HPV-specific T cells. The functional definition of HPV-specific T cells came from only a couple of HPV16-positive patients, and the survival association was reported for HPV16-positive patients. In HPV16-positive patients, expansion of HPV-responsive T cells during chemoradiotherapy was associated with improved recurrence-free survival.

The cysteine opens and the phenylalanine closes a CDR3 of 12 amino acids. Only the CDR3 DNA is retained, 36 bases long and in frame from the first base. The CDR1 and CDR2 encoded by the germline V gene (reference sequence) are SEHNR and FQNEAQ. Relative to germline, V is 5 bases shorter and J is 7 bases shorter, with 8 bases between their ends. Libraries were made using the immunoSEQ multiplex PCR assay. TCRdb's version of the immuneACCESS table is confined to in-frame rearrangements and falls short of the full clone set. An unresolved V gene accounts for under half of the shortfall where checked; the remainder is of unknown origin. The sample data list over 10,000 clones, and approximately 85% of these were observed just once. The ten largest account for 5.8% of the sample. Repertoires were sampled repeatedly over the course of chemoradiotherapy, so clonal expansion could be followed in the tumor microenvironment.

Recombination connected TRBV7-9 to TRBJ2-2, with a weak D call of TRBD1 (6 bases match). The receptor was derived from a human donor with HPV-associated anogenital cancer. The specimen was blood, collected from a patient who underwent chemoradiotherapy. The nucleotides are TGTGCCAGCAGCCGGGACATCGGGGAGCTGTTTTTT. This sequence encodes CASSRDIGELFF.